This T cell receptor beta chain emerged from a study of response to subunit inactivated influenza vaccine. V dropped 3 bases and J dropped 5; count of bases not matched to a gene: 7. CDR1 and CDR2 (germline): MDHEN, SYDVKM. The CDR3 totals 15 residues. Each CDR3 protein is one row after TCRdb ran MiXCR on the RT-PCR reads. The table shows more than 600,000 distinct CDR3 sequences, with less than 20% occurring only once. J is TRBJ2-3 and V is TRBV28, with 8 bases aligning to TRBD2. Sequencing used PBMCs from blood, obtained more than 4 days after vaccination. The sequence was collected from a man aged 50 or older who received an inactivated influenza vaccine. DNA of the CDR3: TGTGCCAGCAGTTTCATAGCGGGGCACTTAGATACGCAGTATTTT. As protein: CASSFIAGHLDTQYF.